This TCR beta chain originates from a study of OX40 agonist ivuxolimab in advanced cancers. Across the study: Those treated in dose escalation had hepatocellular carcinoma, melanoma, renal cell cancer or head and neck cancer.

Sequencing was performed with immunoSEQ multiplex PCR; in TCRdb, only in-frame clones are kept and a portion is missing. The table includes about 86,000 clones, roughly 87% detected once. Germline lookup yields CDR1 SGHTA and CDR2 FQGNSA. The CDR3 extends over 17 amino acids. V shed 0 bases and J shed 7 bases, with 16 bases lying between them. The chain recombines TRBV7-2 with TRBJ1-6, with D possibly being TRBD1 (5 bases). The sample was CD4+ or CD8+ T cells sorted from blood, taken in a trial of the OX40 agonist ivuxolimab. The sequence was obtained from an adult with an advanced solid tumor such as melanoma, head and neck, liver or kidney cancer. The chain's CDR3 is CASSLAPQTAANSPLHF. In DNA, the CDR3 is TGTGCCAGCAGCTTAGCCCCCCAGACAGCAGCAAATTCACCCCTCCACTTT.